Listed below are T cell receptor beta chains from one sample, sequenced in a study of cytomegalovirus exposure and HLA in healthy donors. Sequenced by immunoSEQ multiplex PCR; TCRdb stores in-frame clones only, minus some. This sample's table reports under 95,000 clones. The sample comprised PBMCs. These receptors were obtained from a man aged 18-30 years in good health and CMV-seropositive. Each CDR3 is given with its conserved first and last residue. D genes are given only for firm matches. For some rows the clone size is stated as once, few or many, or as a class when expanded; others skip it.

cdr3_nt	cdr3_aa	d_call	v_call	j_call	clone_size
TGTGCCAGCAGGCGGGGGAGTAACACCTACGAGCAGTACTTC	CASRRGSNTYEQYF	TRBD2	TRBV6-5	TRBJ2-7	-
TGTGCCAGCAGCCAAGCCACCGGGACAGGGGTTGACGAGCAGTACTTC	CASSQATGTGVDEQYF	TRBD1	TRBV4-2	TRBJ2-7	-
TGTGCCAGCAGTGACTCGTCGACTAGCGGGGGGGCAGAGACCCAGTACTTC	CASSDSSTSGGAETQYF	TRBD2	TRBV6-4	TRBJ2-5	medium-sized
TGTGCCAGCAGCCTAGACACAGAGACCCAGTACTTC	CASSLDTETQYF	-	TRBV7-9	TRBJ2-5	-
TGTGCCAGCAGTTACTCGAGCGTCCCCAATACCTACGAGCAGTACTTC	CASSYSSVPNTYEQYF	-	TRBV6-5	TRBJ2-7	-
TGTGCCAGCAGCTTCACGACGGACAGGGGATCTGGAAACACCATATATTTT	CASSFTTDRGSGNTIYF	TRBD1	TRBV11-1	TRBJ1-3	-
TGTGCCAGCAGCGGGAGGGTAGGGACCCTCATGAACACTGAAGCTTTCTTT	CASSGRVGTLMNTEAFF	-	TRBV25-1	TRBJ1-1	-
TGTGCCCGGAAGGGGGCCGACGAAAAACTGTTTTTT	CARKGADEKLFF	TRBD1	TRBV30	TRBJ1-4	-
TGTGCCACCAGCAGAGAGGAGGCAGGGGCGTACGAGCAGTACTTC	CATSREEAGAYEQYF	-	TRBV15	TRBJ2-7	-
TGTGCCAGCAGTGACCCTGGAGGGAGTTACTTC	CASSDPGGSYF	-	TRBV2	TRBJ1-2	-
TGTGCCAGCAGCCCGTGGGACAGGGGTTCGGGAGATACGCAGTATTTT	CASSPWDRGSGDTQYF	TRBD1	TRBV11-3	TRBJ2-3	-
TGTGCCAGCAGCGTCAGTTATAACTATGGCTACACCTTC	CASSVSYNYGYTF	-	TRBV9	TRBJ1-2	-
TGTGCCTGGAGTGTGATGGGGCGATTTAACTATGGCTACACCTTC	CAWSVMGRFNYGYTF	-	TRBV30	TRBJ1-2	-
TGTGCCAGCAGCCCCCGCCTATCCTTACCAACCTACGAGCAGTACTTC	CASSPRLSLPTYEQYF	-	TRBV9	TRBJ2-7	-
TGTGCCAGCAGTCGCGGGGCCAACTATGGCTACACCTTC	CASSRGANYGYTF	-	TRBV6-1	TRBJ1-2	-
TGTGCCAGCAGCGGCGTCCGGGACAGGGACTACGAGCAGTACTTC	CASSGVRDRDYEQYF	TRBD1	TRBV2	TRBJ2-7	-
TGTGCCAGCAGCCCGAGCCGGTCCTATGGCTACACCTTC	CASSPSRSYGYTF	-	TRBV5-4	TRBJ1-2	-
TGCGCCAGCAGCCCGGGGTTGACAGGGGTAACGACTGGGGCCAACGTCCTGACTTTC	CASSPGLTGVTTGANVLTF	TRBD1	TRBV5-1	TRBJ2-6	-
TGTGCCAGCAGCCGGACAGTTAATGAAAAACTGTTTTTT	CASSRTVNEKLFF	-	TRBV7-9	TRBJ1-4	-
TGTGCCAGCAGCCCTAGCGGGGGGGCCTACGAGCAGTACTTC	CASSPSGGAYEQYF	TRBD2	TRBV5-4	TRBJ2-7	-
TGCGCCAGCAGCCAAAAAACAGGGACTAATGAAAAACTGTTTTTT	CASSQKTGTNEKLFF	-	TRBV4-1	TRBJ1-4	-
TGCAGCGTTCCACTTACGTCATTTGGGGGGGCGGCTAATGAAAAACTGTTTTTT	CSVPLTSFGGAANEKLFF	-	TRBV29-1	TRBJ1-4	-
TGTGCCACCAGCAGTAACACTCCGGGACAGCAAGAGACCCAGTACTTC	CATSSNTPGQQETQYF	TRBD1	TRBV15	TRBJ2-5	-
TGTGCCAGCAGCGTAATGGACAGTAGCCCTTCACCCCTCCACTTT	CASSVMDSSPSPLHF	-	TRBV9	TRBJ1-6	-
TGTGCCAGCAGTGCCTTACTCAGGGAAGGGAATGATGGCTACACCTTC	CASSALLREGNDGYTF	-	TRBV6-1	TRBJ1-2	-
TGTGCCAGCACTAGGGAGGAAAAACTGTTTTTT	CASTREEKLFF	-	TRBV2	TRBJ1-4	-
TGTGCCAGCAGTCTCCAGGACAGGGGGCGAGAAAAACTGTTTTTT	CASSLQDRGREKLFF	TRBD1	TRBV25-1	TRBJ1-4	-
TGTGCCAGCAGTGAGTCGGCCCCGCCGGGGACTGAAGCTTTCTTT	CASSESAPPGTEAFF	-	TRBV25-1	TRBJ1-1	-
TGTGCCAGTAGTAGAGGACAGGCGTCCACTGAAGCTTTCTTT	CASSRGQASTEAFF	TRBD1	TRBV19	TRBJ1-1	-
TGTGCCAGTAGTCCAGGACAGGGTCCCTATGGCTACACCTTC	CASSPGQGPYGYTF	TRBD1	TRBV19	TRBJ1-2	-
TGTGCCAGCAGCCAAGGGAGAGGGCCTGGAAACACCATATATTTT	CASSQGRGPGNTIYF	-	TRBV4-2	TRBJ1-3	-
TGTGCCAGCAGTTCCCTCGGTGGGGCCAACGTCCTGACTTTC	CASSSLGGANVLTF	-	TRBV6-5	TRBJ2-6	-